This TCR beta chain was retrieved from a study of blood T cell repertoires in COVID-19. Study as a whole: Nucleic acid was either cDNA or gDNA, and it came from T cells, B-cell-depleted T cells, or PBMCs.

The table came from immunoSEQ multiplex PCR; TCRdb's copy has only in-frame clones and leaves some out. Altogether hundreds of thousands of clones are present, roughly 80% being singletons, with the ten largest covering about 2.3%. Germline CDR1 and CDR2: SEHNR and FQNEAQ (reference sequence). The CDR3 totals 14 residues. V lost 1 base and J 0 bases, leaving 6 bases between the germline ends. The sequence derives from a woman in her thirties or forties with active or convalescent COVID-19. This chain connects TRBV7-9 to TRBJ1-1, with D unresolved. Input material: peripheral blood. The CDR3 DNA reads as TGTGCCAGCAGCTTAGGACACATGAACACTGAAGCTTTCTTT. Encoded protein: CASSLGHMNTEAFF.